The rows below give T cell receptor beta chains drawn from one sample of a study of regulatory T cells in long-lasting Graves disease. TCRdb ran MiXCR on the multiplex PCR reads and lists one entry per CDR3 protein. The data show about 660,000 distinct CDR3 sequences, with 25% to 35% seen just once and about 42% held by the top ten. The sequencing used peripheral blood mononuclear cells (PBMCs), collected when the disease was refractory, from a patient treated with antithyroid drugs. These receptors all come from a female donor with Graves disease. The CDR3 runs from the conserved cysteine through the conserved F or W. Each record gives: J gene, D gene, clone size, V gene, CDR3 DNA, CDR3 protein. D genes are given only for firm matches. Rows may omit the clone size; those that give it use once, few, many or a size class.

J: TRBJ2-7
D: TRBD2
size: many
V: TRBV2
DNA: TGTGCCAGCACGCTGACTAGCGGGGCCTACGAGCAGTACTTC
CDR3: CASTLTSGAYEQYF

J: TRBJ2-7
D: -
size: many
V: TRBV28
DNA: TGTGCCAGCAGGTTGAGCTCCTACGAGCAGTACTTC
CDR3: CASRLSSYEQYF

J: TRBJ1-1
D: -
size: many
V: TRBV12-3/TRBV12-4
DNA: TGTGCCAGCAGTTTTGCGGGAACTGAAGCTTTCTTT
CDR3: CASSFAGTEAFF

J: TRBJ1-1
D: TRBD1
size: -
V: TRBV20-1
DNA: TGCAGTGCTAGAGCCACCTTTGGACAGGGGCACACTGAAGCTTTCTTT
CDR3: CSARATFGQGHTEAFF

J: TRBJ1-5
D: -
size: -
V: TRBV4-1
DNA: TGCGCCAGCAGCAACATTCTGGGTAAGGGTCGGCCCCAGCATTTT
CDR3: CASSNILGKGRPQHF

J: TRBJ2-2
D: -
size: -
V: TRBV7-2
DNA: TGTGCCAGCAGCCCCCGACAGGCTACCGGGGAGCTGTTTTTT
CDR3: CASSPRQATGELFF

J: TRBJ2-2
D: -
size: many
V: TRBV12-3/TRBV12-4
DNA: TGTGCCAGCAGTTTAGACAGGGTGAACACCGGGGAGCTGTTTTTT
CDR3: CASSLDRVNTGELFF

J: TRBJ2-2
D: TRBD1
size: few
V: TRBV6-4
DNA: TGTGCCAGCAGTTACTCGATCGGGACAGACACCGGGGAGCTGTTTTTT
CDR3: CASSYSIGTDTGELFF

J: TRBJ2-5
D: -
size: few
V: TRBV9
DNA: TGTGCCAGCAGCGCCCCCACAGGGGGGGTAGAGACCCAGTACTTC
CDR3: CASSAPTGGVETQYF

J: TRBJ2-7
D: -
size: -
V: TRBV29-1
DNA: TGCAGCGTTGAATGGGGGATTGAGGGCCACTACGAGCAGTACTTC
CDR3: CSVEWGIEGHYEQYF

J: TRBJ2-5
D: TRBD2
size: many
V: TRBV2
DNA: TGTGCCAGCAGTGTGACTAGCGGGAGGGCCGGCGAAGAGACCCAGTACTTC
CDR3: CASSVTSGRAGEETQYF

J: TRBJ2-2
D: TRBD2
size: -
V: TRBV30
DNA: TGTGCCTGGAGGAAGACTAGCGGGAGGGCCGGGGAGCTGTTTTTT
CDR3: CAWRKTSGRAGELFF